The clone carrying this T cell receptor beta chain was seen at least ten times. In the source study's methods: A classifier of distant metastasis in papillary thyroid cancer was built from CDR3 differences (across clinicopathological groups). TCRdb redid the clone calls on the PCR reads using MiXCR. The V and J calls shown here were made by TCRdb, not taken from the authors' results. The table includes about 85,000 clones, roughly 8.6% detected once. The sample originates from a study of metastatic and nonmetastatic thyroid tumors. For the study at large: Thyroid patients, malignant and benign, had repertoires compared across blood and tumor or nodule tissue.

Patients had received no treatment of any kind before thyroid surgery. This receptor was identified in a female donor with papillary thyroid cancer or a benign thyroid nodule (not recorded which). Some clones in this sample may be carry-over from other donors' samples. The sequenced sample consisted of blood.

CDR3 region: CASSLARGVGYTF. The CDR3 DNA is TGTGCCAGCAGCTTAGCGAGGGGGGTTGGCTACACCTTC. This rearrangement joins TRBV7-6 to TRBJ1-2; D perhaps matches TRBD1 (6 bases). The germline V gene has CDR1 SGHVS and CDR2 FNYEAQ. CDR3 length: 13 residues. Deletions cut 0 bases from V and 7 bases from J, with 9 bases between.